This TCR beta chain was captured in a study of human T cells and chemical hapten exposure. Study context: Throughout a study of approximately 5 months, patients underwent weekly scalp administration of diphenylcyclopropenone doses. The patients, most of them female, presented with alopecia areata, totalis or universalis.

V lost 4 bases and J lost 9, with 28 bases in between. CDR3 length: 19 amino acids. Germline V gene data show CDR1 as MNHEY and CDR2 as SMNVEV (reference sequence). TCRdb processed the RACE reads anew with MiXCR; each CDR3 protein has one entry. Of about 81,000 distinct CDR3 sequences listed, 7.5% to 9.5% are singletons. Time point here: patch test 1, 2 weeks after DPC sensitization. The treatment was: therapeutic diphenylcyclopropenone sensitization with weekly scalp DPC. The clonotype originates from a woman aged 25 to 39 with alopecia areata. Some clones in this sample may be carry-over from other donors' samples. The V and J genes are TRBV27 and TRBJ1-6, with D perhaps matching TRBD1 (6 bases). The material sequenced was whole blood, taken in connection with sensitization to the hapten diphenylcyclopropenone (DPC). The CDR3 loop is CASSSFTDLPGAGGSPLHF. The CDR3 nucleotides are TGTGCCAGCAGTTCATTTACGGACCTCCCGGGGGCGGGAGGTTCACCCCTCCACTTT.